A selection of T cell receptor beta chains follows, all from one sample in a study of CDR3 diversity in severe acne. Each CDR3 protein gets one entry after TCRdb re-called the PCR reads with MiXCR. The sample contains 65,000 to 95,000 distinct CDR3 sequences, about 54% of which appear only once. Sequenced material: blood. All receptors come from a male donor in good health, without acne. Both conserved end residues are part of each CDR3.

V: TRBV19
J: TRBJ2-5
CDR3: CASRTSGSPGETQYF

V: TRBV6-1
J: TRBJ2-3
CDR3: CASSYAGPDTDTQYF

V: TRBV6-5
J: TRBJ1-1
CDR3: CASSRGTANTEAFF

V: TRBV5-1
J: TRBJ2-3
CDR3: CASSGGTADTDTQYF

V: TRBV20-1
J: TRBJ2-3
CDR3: CSAPPRTSGREDTQYF

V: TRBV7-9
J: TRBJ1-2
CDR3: CASSQYRVGDGYTF

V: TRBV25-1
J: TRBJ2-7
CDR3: CAGSENNYEQYF

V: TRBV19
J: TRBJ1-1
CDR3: CASSIGLELNTEAFF

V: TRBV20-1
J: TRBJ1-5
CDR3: CSASPWGEYSNQPQHF

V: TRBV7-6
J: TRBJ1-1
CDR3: CASTTLTGMNTEAFF

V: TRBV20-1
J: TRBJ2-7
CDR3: CSAFRGSPLEQYF

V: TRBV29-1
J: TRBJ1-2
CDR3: CSVEGLGTNYGYTF

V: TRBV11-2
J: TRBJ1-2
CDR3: CASSPTENYGYTF

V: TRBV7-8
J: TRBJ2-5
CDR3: CASSLGRWGGGETQYF

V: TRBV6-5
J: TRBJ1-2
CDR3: CASSYDRRNYGYTF

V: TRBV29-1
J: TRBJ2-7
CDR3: CSVLQVYEQYF

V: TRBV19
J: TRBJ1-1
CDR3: CASSSPGHLTVNTEAFF

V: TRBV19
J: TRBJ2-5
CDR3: CASQQLAGGGETQYF

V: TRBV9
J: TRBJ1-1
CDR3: CATAQGMNTEAFF

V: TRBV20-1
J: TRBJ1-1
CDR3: CSARRQGPGTEAFF

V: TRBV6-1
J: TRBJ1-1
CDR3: CASNLEGNTEAFF

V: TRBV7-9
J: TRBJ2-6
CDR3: CASSLAGVTGANVLTF

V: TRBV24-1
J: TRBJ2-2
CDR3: CATSDDAAKNTGELFF

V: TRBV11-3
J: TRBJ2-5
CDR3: CASSSRTGEWETQYF

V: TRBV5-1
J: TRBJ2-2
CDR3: CASSWTGFDAGELFF

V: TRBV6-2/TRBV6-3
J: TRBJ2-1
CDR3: CASSYSKRGGNEQFF

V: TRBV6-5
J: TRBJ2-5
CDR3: CASSYETGDQETQYF

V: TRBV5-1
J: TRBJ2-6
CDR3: CASSLFGANVLTF

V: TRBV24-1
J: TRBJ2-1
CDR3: CATSEGLAASYNEQFF

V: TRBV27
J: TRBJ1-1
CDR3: CASSLVGAGTEAFF

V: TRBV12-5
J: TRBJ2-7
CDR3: CASGTGQVGYEQYF

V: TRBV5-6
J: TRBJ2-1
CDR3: CASSLFLDRAYNEQFF

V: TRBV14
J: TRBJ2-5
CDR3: CASSQARAQETQYF

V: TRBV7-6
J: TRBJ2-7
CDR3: CASSSGTSASYEQYF

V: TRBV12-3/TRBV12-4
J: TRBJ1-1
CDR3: CASRQKGALTEAFF

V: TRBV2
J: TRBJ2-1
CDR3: CASSDLGQQFEQFF

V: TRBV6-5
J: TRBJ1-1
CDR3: CASSKGPSRGTEAFF

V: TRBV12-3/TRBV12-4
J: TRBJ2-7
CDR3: CASSYPISRVSYYEQYF

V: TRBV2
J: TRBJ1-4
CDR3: CASGEVGLGEKLFF

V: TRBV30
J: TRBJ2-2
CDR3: CAGRKNTGELFF

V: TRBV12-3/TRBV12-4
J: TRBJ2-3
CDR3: CASSLGTSGGAYSTDTQYF

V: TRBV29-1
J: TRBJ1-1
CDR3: CSARGRGAFF

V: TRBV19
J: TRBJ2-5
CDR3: CASSITRETQYF

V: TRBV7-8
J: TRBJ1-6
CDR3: CAGSLAEGLNSPFHF

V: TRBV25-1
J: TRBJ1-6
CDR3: CASTLSDGSPLHF

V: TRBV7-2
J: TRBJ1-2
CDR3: CASSATTASDGYTF

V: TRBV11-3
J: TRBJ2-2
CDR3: CASSPGDGELFF

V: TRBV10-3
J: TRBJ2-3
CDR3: CAISEREGTSTDTQYF

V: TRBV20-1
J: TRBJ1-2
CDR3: CSARRGDNYGYTF

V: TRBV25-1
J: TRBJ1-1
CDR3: CASSDQQGGVAEAFF

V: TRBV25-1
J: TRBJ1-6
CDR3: CASSEKGGTGNSPLHF

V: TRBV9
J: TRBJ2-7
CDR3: CASSPGKTYYGYF

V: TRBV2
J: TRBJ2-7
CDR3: CASSAASGRAGYEQYF